This T cell receptor beta chain was captured in a study of identical twins. The CDR3 runs to 14 residues. Trimming took off 2 bases at V and 5 bases at J, with 10 bases between the two ends. The germline V gene has CDR1 MNHEY and CDR2 SVGEGT. Whole-study results and caveats: Monozygotic twins shared more out-of-frame TCR alpha than recombination models predicted.

This clonotype has ten or more counts. Antigen unknown. TCRdb called the 5' RACE reads again in MiXCR, with one record for every CDR3 protein. In the table there are about 150,000 distinct CDR3 sequences, 3.5% of which are singletons. The material sequenced was memory T cells sorted from blood. The chain is built from TRBV6-2 or TRBV6-3 and TRBJ1-3; D uncertain. The sequence was obtained from a man between 18 and 35 years old in good health. CDR3 DNA sequence: TGTGCCAGCAGTTACGACGGGCGGAGAAACACCATATATTTT. It translates to CASSYDGRRNTIYF.